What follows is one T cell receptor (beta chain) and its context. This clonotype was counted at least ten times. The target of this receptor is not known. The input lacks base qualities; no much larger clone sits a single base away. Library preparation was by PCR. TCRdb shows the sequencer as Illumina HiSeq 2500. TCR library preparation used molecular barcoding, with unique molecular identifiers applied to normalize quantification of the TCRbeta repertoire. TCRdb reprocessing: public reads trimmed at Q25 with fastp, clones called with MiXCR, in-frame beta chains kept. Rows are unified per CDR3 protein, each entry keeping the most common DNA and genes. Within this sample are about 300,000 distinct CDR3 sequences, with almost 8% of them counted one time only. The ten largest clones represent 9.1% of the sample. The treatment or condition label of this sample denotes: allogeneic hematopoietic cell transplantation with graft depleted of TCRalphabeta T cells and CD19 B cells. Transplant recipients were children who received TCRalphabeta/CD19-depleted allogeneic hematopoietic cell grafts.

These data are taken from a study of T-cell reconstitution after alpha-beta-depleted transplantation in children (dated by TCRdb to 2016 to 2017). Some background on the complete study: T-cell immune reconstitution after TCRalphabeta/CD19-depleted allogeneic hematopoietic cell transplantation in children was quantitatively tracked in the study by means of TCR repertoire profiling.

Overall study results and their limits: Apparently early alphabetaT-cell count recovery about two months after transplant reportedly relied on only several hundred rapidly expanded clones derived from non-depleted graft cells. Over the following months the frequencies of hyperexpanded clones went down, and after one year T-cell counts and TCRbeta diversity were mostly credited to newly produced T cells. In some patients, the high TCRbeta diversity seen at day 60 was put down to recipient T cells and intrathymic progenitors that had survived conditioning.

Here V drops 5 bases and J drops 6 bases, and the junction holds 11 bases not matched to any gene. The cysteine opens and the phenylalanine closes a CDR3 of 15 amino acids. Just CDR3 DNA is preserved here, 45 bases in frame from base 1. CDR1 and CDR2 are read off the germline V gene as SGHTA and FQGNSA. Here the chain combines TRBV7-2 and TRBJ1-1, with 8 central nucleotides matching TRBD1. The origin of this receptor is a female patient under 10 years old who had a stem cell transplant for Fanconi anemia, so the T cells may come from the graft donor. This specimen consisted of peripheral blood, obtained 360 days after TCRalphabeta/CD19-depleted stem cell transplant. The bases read TGTGCCAGCAGCCCACGACAGGGGACTAGGTCTGAAGCTTTCTTT. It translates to CASSPRQGTRSEAFF.